This T cell receptor beta chain is drawn from a study of T cells in women clearing cervical HPV infection. Germline V gives CDR1 SNHLY, CDR2 FYNNEI. The CDR3 spans 15 residues. V shed 4 bases and J shed 6 bases, with 18 bases lying between them. Note on this clone: The read comes to an end 3 residues before the CDR3 does, leaving the germline J gene to fill in the end.

Assay used: immunoSEQ multiplex PCR; TCRdb lists only in-frame clones, some missing. The sample totals fewer than 40,000 clones. The chain links TRBV2 to TRBJ1-2; D might be TRBD1 (6 bases). This TCR was sampled from a woman aged 18 to 75 with a cervical HPV16 infection that either progressed to CIN3+ or cleared (not recorded which). Sequenced material: blood buffy coat. The CDR3 here is CASSGVGGGGNGYTF. CDR3 DNA, as far as it was read: TGTGCCAGCAGTGGCGTAGGCGGGGGCGGTAATGGC. The full variable domain, its missing parts supplied by reference TRBV2 and TRBJ1-2, is EPEVTQTPSHQVTQMGQEVILRCVPISNHLYFYWYRQILGQKVEFLVSFYNNEISEKSEIFDDQFSVERPDGSNFTLKIRSTKLEDSAMYFCASSGVGGGGNGYTFGSGTRLTVV.